A single sample is the source of the 13 T cell receptor beta chains below, sequenced in a study of blood T cells in healthy people across ages. With a J-beta primer mix and a sample-barcoded 5' primer, a second PCR ran roughly 6 to 11 cycles. TCRdb recomputed calls from the 5' RACE reads with MiXCR, one row per CDR3 protein. Of 650,000 to 800,000 distinct CDR3 sequences in the sample, about 42% were seen once. The sample consisted of blood. The source of these receptors is a man between 60 and 75 years old in good health.

In its sample, this clonotype was seen a few times. The J gene is TRBJ2-7, the V gene TRBV6-7; D gene ambiguous. TRBV6-7 is sorted into the ORF group, with uncertain function. V was shortened by 2 bases and J by 2 bases, with 10 bases between the two germline ends. The CDR3 length is 14 residues. The chain's CDR3 is CASSYPRVPYEQYF. The CDR3 nucleotides are TGTGCCAGCAGTTACCCAAGGGTCCCCTACGAGCAGTACTTC.

The chain combines TRBV7-2 with TRBJ2-7; perhaps D is TRBD1 or TRBD2 (5 bases each). The DNA end is more similar to TRBJ2-5, so the J call may be wrong. The CDR3 spans 15 residues. CDR1 and CDR2 (germline): SGHTA, FQGNSA. The CDR3 loop reads CASSSASGTGETQYF. The DNA for the CDR3 is TGTGCCAGCAGCTCAGCCTCTGGGACCGGGGAGACCCAGTACTTC.

The rearrangement links TRBV20-1 to TRBJ2-5, with D perhaps matching TRBD2 (6 bases). Germline V gene data show CDR1 as DFQATT and CDR2 as SNEGSKA (reference sequence). V was trimmed by 4 bases and J by 3 bases, leaving 12 bases between them. The CDR3 extends over 13 amino acids. CDR3 sequence (DNA): TGCAGTGCTACTGCGGGATCCGAAGAGACCCAGTACTTC. Protein sequence: CSATAGSEETQYF.

On this clonotype itself: Sequence at one end of the junction differs from germline and may be a read error. This chain uses TRBV7-2 with TRBJ2-1, with 9 bases aligning to TRBD1. CDR3 length equals 15 residues. The germline V gene has CDR1 SGHTA and CDR2 FQGNSA. The CDR3 DNA sequence: TGTGCCAGCAGCATAGCCGGGACAGGGATAAATGAGCAGTTCTTC. This translates into CASSIAGTGINEQFF.

Only a few counts were recorded for this clonotype. V usage is TRBV5-6 and J usage is TRBJ2-1; 9 nucleotides align to TRBD2. This CDR3 has 16 amino acids. The J segment lost 2 bases and the V segment lost 4 bases, leaving 7 bases of the junction unmatched. The germline gives CDR1 SGHDT, CDR2 YYEEEE. CDR3 DNA sequence: TGTGCCAGCAGCCTATTAGCGGGGGAGGCCTACAATGAGCAGTTCTTC. Its translation: CASSLLAGEAYNEQFF.

Only a few counts were recorded for this clonotype. The V and J genes are TRBV6-2 or TRBV6-3 and TRBJ2-5; unclear D gene. CDR1 MNHEY and CDR2 SVGEGT come from the germline V gene. The CDR3 extends over 13 amino acids. Trimming took 4 bases from V and 0 from J, leaving 6 bases between them. CDR3 in amino acids: CASSFWDQETQYF. The CDR3 DNA is TGTGCCAGCAGTTTTTGGGACCAAGAGACCCAGTACTTC.

The chain recombines TRBV5-1 with TRBJ2-4; the match to TRBD1 covers 7 bases. TRBJ2-7 explains the end of the DNA better; the J call may be wrong. The CDR3 extends over 16 amino acids. CDR1 is SGHRS, CDR2 YFSETQ, per germline. CDR3: CASSLGDSRLRYEQYF. The CDR3 DNA reads TGCGCCAGCAGCTTGGGGGACAGCCGCCTGAGGTACGAGCAGTACTTC.

The chain combines TRBV27 with TRBJ2-3; 9 bases line up with TRBD2. Trimming removed 6 bases from V and 0 bases from J; junction bases left unmatched: 4. This CDR3 spans 15 amino acids. In germline, CDR1 is MNHEY, CDR2 SMNVEV (reference sequence). CDR3 DNA sequence: TGTGCCAGCAGGGAGACTAGCGGTAGCACAGATACGCAGTATTTT. As protein: CASRETSGSTDTQYF.

The chain is built from TRBV5-1 and TRBJ1-4, with a possible D match to TRBD1 (6 bases). Trimming removed 0 bases at V and 7 bases at J, with 13 bases between. Germline CDR1 reads SGHRS; CDR2 reads YFSETQ. The CDR3 loop spans 15 amino acids. The chain's CDR3 is CASSLDVWGREKLFF. CDR3 nucleotide sequence: TGCGCCAGCAGCTTGGACGTTTGGGGGCGTGAAAAACTGTTTTTT.

V gene TRBV3-1 combines with J gene TRBJ2-2; D gene uncertain. The germline V gene encodes CDR1 LGHDT and CDR2 YNNKEL (reference sequence). The CDR3 contains 14 residues. V lost 4 bases and J lost 6, with 12 bases in between. Written as DNA, the CDR3 is TGTGCCAGCAGCCGATCGAAACTCCCCGGGGAGCTGTTTTTT. Its protein product is CASSRSKLPGELFF.

In its sample, this clonotype was seen a few times. The V gene is TRBV5-1, the J gene TRBJ1-2; 9 bases line up with TRBD1. CDR1 and CDR2 from the germline V gene are SGHRS and YFSETQ. The CDR3 consists of 17 residues. Germline trimming cut 3 bases from V and 4 bases from J; bases unmatched to any gene: 13. The CDR3 nucleotides are TGCGCCAGCAGCTCTGGGGGCCCGGGACAGGGATTCTATGGCTACACCTTC. It yields the protein CASSSGGPGQGFYGYTF.

The rearrangement links TRBV28 to TRBJ1-5; 8 bases align to TRBD1. CDR1 and CDR2 from the germline V gene are MDHEN and SYDVKM. J gave up 7 bases and V 4 bases, and 9 bases lay outside the gene matches. The CDR3 consists of 15 residues. The CDR3 loop is CASSWRTGTEQPQHF. The CDR3 nucleotides are TGTGCCAGCAGTTGGAGGACAGGGACGGAGCAGCCCCAGCATTTT.

This clonotype has only a few counts. The chain has TRBV7-2 and TRBJ2-4; D is uncertain. TRBJ2-7 matches the DNA end more closely, so the J call is doubtful. CDR3 length: 15 amino acids. Germline V gene lookup returns CDR1 SGHTA and CDR2 FQGNSA. The CDR3 protein is CASSKSAALSHEQYF. The CDR3 bases are TGTGCCAGCAGCAAATCAGCCGCGCTGTCTCACGAGCAGTACTTC.